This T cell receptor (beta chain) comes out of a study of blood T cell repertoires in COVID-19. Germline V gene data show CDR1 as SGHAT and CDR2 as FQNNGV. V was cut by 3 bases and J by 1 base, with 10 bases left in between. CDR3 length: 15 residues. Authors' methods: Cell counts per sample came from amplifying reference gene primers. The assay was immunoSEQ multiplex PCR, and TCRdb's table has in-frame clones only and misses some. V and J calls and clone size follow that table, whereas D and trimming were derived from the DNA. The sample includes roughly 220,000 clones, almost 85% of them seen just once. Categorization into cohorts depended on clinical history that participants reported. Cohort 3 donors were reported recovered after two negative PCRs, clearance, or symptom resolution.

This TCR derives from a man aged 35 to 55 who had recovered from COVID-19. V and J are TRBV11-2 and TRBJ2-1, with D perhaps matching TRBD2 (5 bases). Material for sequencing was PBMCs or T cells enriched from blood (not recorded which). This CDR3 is CASSFSGYSYNEQFF. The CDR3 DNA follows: TGTGCCAGCAGCTTCAGCGGATATTCCTACAATGAGCAGTTCTTC.